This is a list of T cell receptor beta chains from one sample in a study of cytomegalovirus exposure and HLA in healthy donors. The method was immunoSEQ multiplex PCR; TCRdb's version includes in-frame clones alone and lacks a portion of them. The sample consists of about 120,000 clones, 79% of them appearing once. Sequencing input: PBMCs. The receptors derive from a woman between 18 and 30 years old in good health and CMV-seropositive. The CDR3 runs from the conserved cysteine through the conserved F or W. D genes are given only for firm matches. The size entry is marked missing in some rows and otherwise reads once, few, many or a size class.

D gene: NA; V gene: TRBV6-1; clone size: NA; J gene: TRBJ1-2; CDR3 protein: CASSEGPVYGYTF; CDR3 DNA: TGTGCCAGCAGTGAAGGGCCAGTCTATGGCTACACCTTC
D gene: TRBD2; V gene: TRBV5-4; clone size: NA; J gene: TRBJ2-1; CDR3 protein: CASSLTSVNEQFF; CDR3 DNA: TGTGCCAGCAGCTTGACTAGCGTTAATGAGCAGTTCTTC
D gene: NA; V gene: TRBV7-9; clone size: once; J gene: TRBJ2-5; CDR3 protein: CASSLFGGSRETQYF; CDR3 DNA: TGTGCCAGCAGCTTATTCGGCGGGTCCAGGGAGACCCAGTACTTC
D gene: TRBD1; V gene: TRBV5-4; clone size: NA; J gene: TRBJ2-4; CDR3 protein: CASSAGTGALDRNIQYF; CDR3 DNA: TGTGCCAGCAGCGCCGGGACAGGGGCCCTCGACCGAAACATTCAGTACTTC
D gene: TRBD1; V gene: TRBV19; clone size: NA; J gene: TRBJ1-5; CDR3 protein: CASSIGDRAHQPQHF; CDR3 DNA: TGTGCCAGTAGTATCGGGGACAGGGCACACCAGCCCCAGCATTTT
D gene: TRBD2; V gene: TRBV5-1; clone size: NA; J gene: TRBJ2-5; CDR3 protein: CASSPGRTSGIGETQYF; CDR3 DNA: TGCGCCAGCAGCCCAGGAAGGACTAGCGGGATAGGAGAGACCCAGTACTTC
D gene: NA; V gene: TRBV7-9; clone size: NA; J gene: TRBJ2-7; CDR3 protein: CASSPRDFYEQYF; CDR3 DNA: TGTGCCAGCAGCCCTCGGGACTTCTACGAGCAGTACTTC
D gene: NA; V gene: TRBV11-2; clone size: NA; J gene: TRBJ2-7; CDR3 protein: CASSLDLGPAGSYEQYF; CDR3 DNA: TGTGCCAGCAGCTTAGATCTAGGGCCCGCGGGCTCCTACGAGCAGTACTTC
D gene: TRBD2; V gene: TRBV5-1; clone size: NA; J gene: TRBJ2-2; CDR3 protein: CASLLAGGRNTGELFF; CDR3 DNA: TGCGCCAGCCTTTTAGCGGGTGGCAGGAACACCGGGGAGCTGTTTTTT
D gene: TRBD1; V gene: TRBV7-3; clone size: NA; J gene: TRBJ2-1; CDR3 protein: CASSPETGGAYNEQFF; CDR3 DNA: TGTGCCAGCAGCCCAGAGACAGGGGGCGCGTACAATGAGCAGTTCTTC
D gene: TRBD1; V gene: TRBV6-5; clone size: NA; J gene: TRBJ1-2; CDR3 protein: CASSKDRGSYGYTF; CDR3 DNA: TGTGCCAGCAGTAAGGACAGGGGATCCTATGGCTACACCTTC
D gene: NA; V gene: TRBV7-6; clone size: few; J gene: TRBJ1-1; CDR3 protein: CASSRGGLNTEAFF; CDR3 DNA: TGTGCCAGCAGCCGGGGAGGCCTCAACACTGAAGCTTTCTTT
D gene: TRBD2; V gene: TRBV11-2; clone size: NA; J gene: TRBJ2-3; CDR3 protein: CASEKLAGGRTDTQYF; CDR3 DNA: TGTGCCAGCGAGAAGCTCGCGGGAGGCCGCACAGATACGCAGTATTTT
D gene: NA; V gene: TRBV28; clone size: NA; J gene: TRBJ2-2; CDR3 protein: CASSPQGDRAGELFF; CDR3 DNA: TGTGCCAGCAGCCCACAGGGAGATAGGGCCGGGGAGCTGTTTTTT
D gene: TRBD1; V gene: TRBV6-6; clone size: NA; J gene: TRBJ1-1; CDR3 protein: CATEQGRTDEAFF; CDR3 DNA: TGTGCCACGGAACAGGGGCGAACCGATGAAGCTTTCTTT
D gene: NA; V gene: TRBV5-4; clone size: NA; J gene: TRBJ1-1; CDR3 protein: CASSPNTGNTEAFF; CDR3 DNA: TGTGCCAGCAGCCCGAATACAGGGAACACTGAAGCTTTCTTT
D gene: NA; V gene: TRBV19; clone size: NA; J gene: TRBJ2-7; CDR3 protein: CASSTSRRNYEQYF; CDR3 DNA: TGTGCCAGTAGTACTTCAAGGAGAAACTACGAGCAGTACTTC
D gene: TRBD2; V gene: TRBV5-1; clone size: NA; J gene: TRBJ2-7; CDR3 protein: CASRWGLADEYEQYF; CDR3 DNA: TGCGCCAGCAGGTGGGGACTAGCGGACGAATACGAGCAGTACTTC
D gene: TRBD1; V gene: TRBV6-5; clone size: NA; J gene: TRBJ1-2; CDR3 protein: CASSYLGQNGYTF; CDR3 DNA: TGTGCCAGCAGTTACTTGGGACAGAATGGCTACACCTTC
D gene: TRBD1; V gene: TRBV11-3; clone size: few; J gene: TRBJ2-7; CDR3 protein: CASRPDRAAYEQYF; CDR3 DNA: TGTGCCAGCAGGCCGGACAGGGCCGCCTACGAGCAGTACTTC
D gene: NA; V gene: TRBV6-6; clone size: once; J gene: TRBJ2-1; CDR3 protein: CASIPPEGSSYNEQFF; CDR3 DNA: TGTGCCAGCATCCCTCCCGAGGGCAGCTCCTACAATGAGCAGTTCTTC
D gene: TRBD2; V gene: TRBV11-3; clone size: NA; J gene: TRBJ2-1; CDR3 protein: CASSQRTSDDNEQFF; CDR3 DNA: TGTGCCAGCAGCCAGAGGACTAGCGACGACAATGAGCAGTTCTTC
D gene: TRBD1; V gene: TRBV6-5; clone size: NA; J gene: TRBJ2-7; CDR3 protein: CASSRDSAYEQYF; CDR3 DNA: TGTGCCAGCAGTCGGGACAGTGCCTACGAGCAGTACTTC
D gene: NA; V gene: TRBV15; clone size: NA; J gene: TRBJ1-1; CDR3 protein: CATSRSAGTEAFF; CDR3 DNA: TGTGCCACCAGCAGGTCGGCGGGTACTGAAGCTTTCTTT
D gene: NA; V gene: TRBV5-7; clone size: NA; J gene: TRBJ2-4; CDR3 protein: CASSRITGNKDIQYF; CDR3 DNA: TGTGCCAGCAGCCGAATTACAGGGAATAAGGACATTCAGTACTTC
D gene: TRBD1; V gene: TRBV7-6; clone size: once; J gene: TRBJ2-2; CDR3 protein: CATKQGWETGELFF; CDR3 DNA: TGTGCCACAAAACAGGGGTGGGAGACCGGGGAGCTGTTTTTT
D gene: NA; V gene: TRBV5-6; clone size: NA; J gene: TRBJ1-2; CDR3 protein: CASRSGAEEGYGYTF; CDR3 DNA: TGTGCCAGCAGGTCGGGTGCGGAAGAGGGCTATGGCTACACCTTC
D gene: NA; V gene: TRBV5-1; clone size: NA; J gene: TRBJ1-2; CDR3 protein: CASSLDDSVYGYTF; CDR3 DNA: TGCGCCAGCAGCTTGGATGACAGCGTCTATGGCTACACCTTC
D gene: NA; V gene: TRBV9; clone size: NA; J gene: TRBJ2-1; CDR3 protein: CASSVGGSGYEQFF; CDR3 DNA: TGTGCCAGCAGCGTAGGGGGTAGCGGCTATGAGCAGTTCTTC
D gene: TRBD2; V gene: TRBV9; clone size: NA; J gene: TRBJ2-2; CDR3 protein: CASSVELAGGPDGELFF; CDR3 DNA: TGTGCCAGCAGCGTAGAACTAGCGGGAGGGCCGGACGGGGAGCTGTTTTTT
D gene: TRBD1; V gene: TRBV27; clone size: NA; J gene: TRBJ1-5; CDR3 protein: CASSLRDSSNQPQHF; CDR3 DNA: TGTGCCAGCAGTTTAAGGGACAGTTCTAATCAGCCCCAGCATTTT
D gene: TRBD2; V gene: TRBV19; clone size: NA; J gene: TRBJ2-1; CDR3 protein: CASSITAGAVYQQFF; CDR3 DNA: TGTGCCAGTAGTATTACTGCGGGAGCGGTCTATCAGCAGTTCTTC
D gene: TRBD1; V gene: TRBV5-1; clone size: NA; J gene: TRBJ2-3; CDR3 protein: CASSLQGQLTDTQYF; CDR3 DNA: TGCGCCAGCAGCCTACAGGGACAGCTCACAGATACGCAGTATTTT
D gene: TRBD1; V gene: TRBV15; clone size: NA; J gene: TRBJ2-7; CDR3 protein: CATSRDGLTGAEQYF; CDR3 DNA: TGTGCCACCAGCAGAGATGGTCTTACAGGGGCCGAGCAGTACTTC
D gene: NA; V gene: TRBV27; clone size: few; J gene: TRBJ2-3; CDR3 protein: CASSFSLGGTDTQYF; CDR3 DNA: TGTGCCAGCAGTTTCAGCCTAGGGGGCACAGATACGCAGTATTTT
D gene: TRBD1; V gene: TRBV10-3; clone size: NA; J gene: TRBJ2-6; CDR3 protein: CAIPGTGNSGANVLTF; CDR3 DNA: TGTGCCATTCCCGGGACAGGGAACTCTGGGGCCAACGTCCTGACTTTC
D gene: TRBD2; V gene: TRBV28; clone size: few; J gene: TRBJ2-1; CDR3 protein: CASRSLAGGGANNEQFF; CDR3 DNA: TGTGCCAGCAGGTCCCTAGCGGGAGGAGGGGCTAACAATGAGCAGTTCTTC
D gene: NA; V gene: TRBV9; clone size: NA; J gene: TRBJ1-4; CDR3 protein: CASSVLYGALGEKLFF; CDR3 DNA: TGTGCCAGCAGCGTACTCTATGGGGCGCTAGGTGAAAAACTGTTTTTT
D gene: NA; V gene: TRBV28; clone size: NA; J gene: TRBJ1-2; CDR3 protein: CASRLGAGYGYTF; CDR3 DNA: TGTGCCAGCAGGTTGGGAGCGGGCTATGGCTACACCTTC
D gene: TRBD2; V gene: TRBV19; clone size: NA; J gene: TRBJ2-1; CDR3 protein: CASSKLAGGYNEQFF; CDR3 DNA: TGTGCCAGTAGTAAACTAGCGGGAGGTTACAATGAGCAGTTCTTC
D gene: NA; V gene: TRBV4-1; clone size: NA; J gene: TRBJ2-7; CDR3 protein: CASRIRQDSYEQYF; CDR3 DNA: TGCGCCAGTAGAATCCGACAGGACTCCTACGAGCAGTACTTC
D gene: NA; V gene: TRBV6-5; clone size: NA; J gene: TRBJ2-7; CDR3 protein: CASSYSRDWYEQYF; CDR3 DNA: TGTGCCAGCAGTTACTCCCGGGACTGGTACGAGCAGTACTTC
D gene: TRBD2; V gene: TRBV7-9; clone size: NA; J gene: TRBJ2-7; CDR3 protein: CASSLLAGALVYEQYF; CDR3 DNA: TGTGCCAGCAGCCTACTAGCGGGAGCTTTAGTATACGAGCAGTACTTC
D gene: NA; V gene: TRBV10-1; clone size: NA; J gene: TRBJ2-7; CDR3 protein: CASSDKSSYEQYF; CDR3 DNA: TGCGCCAGCAGTGACAAGAGCTCCTACGAGCAGTACTTC
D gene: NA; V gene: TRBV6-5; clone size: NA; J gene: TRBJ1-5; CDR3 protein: CASSYSAGFDNQPQHF; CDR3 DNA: TGTGCCAGCAGTTACTCGGCCGGGTTTGACAATCAGCCCCAGCATTTT